These 23 T cell receptor beta chains were all obtained from the same sample, sequenced in a study of blood T cells in healthy people across ages. A second PCR, run for 7 to 11 cycles, used a sample-barcoded 5' primer plus a J-beta primer mix. One entry per CDR3 protein results from TCRdb running MiXCR on the 5' RACE reads. The sample includes about 1.4 million distinct CDR3 sequences, roughly 59% of them seen just once. Sequencing used blood. The receptor source for this set is a young man in good health.

V usage is TRBV7-6 and J usage is TRBJ2-7; 8 bases are a match to TRBD2. Germline CDR1 and CDR2: SGHVS and FNYEAQ. The CDR3 sequence is 15 residues long. After removal of 4 bases from V and 1 base from J, the junction contained 6 bases not matched to a gene. In DNA, the CDR3 is TGTGCCAGCAGCTCATTTAGCGGGGTATCCTACGAGCAGTACTTC. Protein product: CASSSFSGVSYEQYF. The whole variable domain, remainder taken from reference TRBV7-6 and TRBJ2-7, is GAGVSQSPRYKVTKRGQDVALRCDPISGHVSLYWYRQALGQGPEFLTYFNYEAQQDKSGLPNDRFSAERPEGSISTLTIQRTEQRDSAMYRCASSSFSGVSYEQYFGPGTRLTVT.

V and J are TRBV4-1 and TRBJ2-1; 10 bases agree with TRBD2. The J segment lost 4 bases and the V segment lost 4 bases, leaving 10 bases of the junction unmatched. Germline CDR1 and CDR2: MGHRA and YSYEKL. This CDR3 has 17 residues. CDR3 loop: CASSLSGLAGVYNEQFF. The CDR3 bases are TGCGCCAGCAGCCTAAGCGGGCTAGCGGGAGTTTACAATGAGCAGTTCTTC.

This clonotype was seen repeatedly, ten times or more. The gene calls are TRBV25-1 and TRBJ2-6; the D gene is possibly TRBD1 (6 bases). Looked up from germline, CDR1 is MGHDK and CDR2 is SYGVNS. Trimming shortened V by 9 bases and J by 0 bases, and 18 bases separated the two germline ends. CDR3 size: 17 residues. In nucleotides, the CDR3 is TGTGCCAGTACCCCTGGACAGTCCAGCTCTGGGGCCAACGTCCTGACTTTC. This translates into CASTPGQSSSGANVLTF.

The rearrangement uses TRBV5-1 and TRBJ1-1; no firm D call. The V and J ends lost 0 bases and 1 base respectively, with 7 bases between them. Germline CDR1 SGHRS, CDR2 YFSETQ. This CDR3 contains 14 residues. Here the CDR3 DNA reads TGCGCCAGCAGCTTGGCCCTAGCGAACACTGAAGCTTTCTTT. Its translation is CASSLALANTEAFF.

This clonotype was observed a few times. A junction end diverges from the germline sequence, so it may reflect a read error. This chain joins TRBV6-6 and TRBJ2-1; either TRBD1 or TRBD2 may supply D (5 bases each). This CDR3 contains 16 residues. Germline CDR1 reads MNHNY; CDR2 reads SVGAGI (reference sequence). CDR3 sequence reads: CASSYTDGTANNEQFF. Written as DNA, the CDR3 is TGTGCCAGCAGTTACACCGACGGGACGGCTAACAATGAGCAGTTCTTT.

The CDR3 sequence: CASSLSEAGSYNEQFF. CDR3 nucleotide sequence: TGTGCCAGCAGCTTATCTGAGGCCGGGTCCTACAATGAGCAGTTCTTC. V usage is TRBV11-1 and J usage is TRBJ2-1; D gene unclear. V was trimmed by 2 bases and J by 1 base, leaving 12 bases between them. Germline CDR1 and CDR2: SGHAT and FQDESV (reference sequence). The CDR3 is 16 residues long.

This clonotype was picked up a small number of times. The rearrangement uses TRBV12-3 or TRBV12-4 and TRBJ1-2; D uncertain. The CDR3 sequence is 15 residues long. Trimming took 7 bases from V and 4 from J, leaving 19 bases between them. CDR3 DNA sequence: TGTGCCAGCATCGAAACGACCGCCGCCCTCTATGGCTACACCTTC. It translates to CASIETTAALYGYTF.

The chain recombines TRBV4-2 with TRBJ2-1; D remains unclear. Trimming removed 4 bases at V and 10 bases at J, with 11 bases between. The V gene's germline CDR1 is LGHNA and CDR2 YNFKEQ. The CDR3 extends over 12 amino acids. This CDR3 is CASSPGSGEQFF. DNA of the CDR3: TGTGCCAGCAGCCCTGGCTCTGGGGAGCAGTTCTTC.

The V call is TRBV20-1, the J call TRBJ1-5, with 7 positions matching TRBD1. The CDR3 contains 12 residues. Looked up from germline, CDR1 is DFQATT and CDR2 is SNEGSKA (reference sequence). Unmatched junction bases numbered 2, after V lost 8 bases and J lost 1 base. In nucleotides, the CDR3 is TGCAGTACAGGGGAGAGCAATCAGCCCCAGCATTTT. It codes for CSTGESNQPQHF.

The chain uses TRBV7-9 and TRBJ2-1; the match to TRBD1 covers 8 bases. The CDR3 sequence is 16 residues long. V lost 4 bases and J lost 8; bases outside the gene matches: 13. CDR1 and CDR2 from the germline V gene are SEHNR and FQNEAQ (reference sequence). CDR3: CASSSGLDRDIDEQFF. DNA for the CDR3: TGTGCCAGCAGCTCCGGTCTGGACAGGGATATCGATGAGCAGTTCTTC. Using reference TRBV7-9 and TRBJ2-1 for the parts outside the CDR3, the full variable domain is DTGVSQNPRHKITKRGQNVTFRCDPISEHNRLYWYRQTLGQGPEFLTYFQNEAQLEKSRLLSDRFSAERPKGSFSTLEIQRTEQGDSAMYLCASSSGLDRDIDEQFFGPGTRLTVL.

The DNA of the CDR3 is TGCAGTGCTAGAGATCCTCCCGTACAGGGTGGGACTGAAGCTTTCTTT. Its translation is CSARDPPVQGGTEAFF. This sequence joins TRBV20-1 and TRBJ1-1, with D possibly TRBD1 on 6 matching bases. Per germline, CDR1 DFQATT and CDR2 SNEGSKA (reference sequence). V lost 0 bases and J 5 bases, leaving 19 bases between the germline ends. The CDR3 length is 16 residues.

The J gene is TRBJ2-7, the V gene TRBV2, with 7 bases aligning to TRBD2. The end of the DNA aligns better with TRBJ2-5, so the J call may be wrong. Germline V gives CDR1 SNHLY, CDR2 FYNNEI. The CDR3 has 14 residues. The CDR3 spells CASRRLAVKETQYF. CDR3 DNA sequence: TGTGCCAGCAGAAGACTAGCTGTTAAAGAGACCCAGTACTTC.

V is TRBV20-1 and J is TRBJ2-7; a possible D gene is TRBD1 (6 bases). V lost 6 bases to trimming and J lost 0 bases, with 18 bases between them. CDR3 size: 15 residues. Germline V gene data show CDR1 as DFQATT and CDR2 as SNEGSKA (reference sequence). Written as DNA, the CDR3 is TGCAGTGCCATCGATGGACAGAAGAGCTCCTACGAGCAGTACTTC. Encoded protein: CSAIDGQKSSYEQYF.

V gene TRBV7-9 combines with J gene TRBJ2-6; D possibly corresponds to TRBD2 (6 bases). This CDR3 has 20 residues. Germline lookup yields CDR1 SEHNR and CDR2 FQNEAQ (reference sequence). V dropped 3 bases and J dropped 0 bases, with 21 bases sitting between them. The CDR3 bases are TGTGCCAGCAGCTTTAGGGAATGGGACTTAATCTTCTCTGGGGCCAACGTCCTGACTTTC. This codes for CASSFREWDLIFSGANVLTF.

The genes are TRBV10-1 and TRBJ2-5; no definite D call. With 6 bases removed from V and 1 base from J, the gap between germline ends came to 12 bases. Germline V CDR1 and CDR2: WNHNN, SYGVQD (reference sequence). The CDR3 covers 14 residues. In nucleotides, the CDR3 is TGCGCCAGCAGGGACCTAGAAGCCCAAGAGACCCAGTACTTC. Translated: CASRDLEAQETQYF.

The CDR3 here is CASSKGDSTYNEQFF. The DNA for the CDR3 is TGTGCCAGCAGCAAAGGGGACAGCACCTACAATGAGCAGTTCTTC. The chain couples TRBV21-1 to TRBJ2-1; whether TRBD1, the table's D call, matches the DNA was not checked. TRBV21-1 is recorded as a pseudogene. This CDR3 comprises 15 residues.

The chain employs TRBV20-1 and TRBJ2-7; 8 nucleotides align to TRBD2. V was pared by 5 bases and J by 7 bases, with 16 bases of the junction left unmatched. The CDR3 runs to 15 residues. Germline V gene lookup returns CDR1 DFQATT and CDR2 SNEGSKA (reference sequence). The CDR3 sequence is CSAPNTGPSGREQYF. The CDR3 DNA reads TGCAGTGCTCCCAATACCGGGCCTAGCGGGCGGGAGCAGTACTTC.

There are a few counts of this clonotype. The genes are TRBV6-5 and TRBJ2-7, with 8 bases identical to TRBD2. V trimming: 6 bases; J trimming: 3 bases; junction bases outside the gene matches: 7. The CDR3 totals 14 residues. Per germline, CDR1 MNHEY and CDR2 SVGAGI. In DNA, the CDR3 is TGTGCCAGCAGCAAACGGGGGGGCCTCTACGAGCAGTACTTC. Translating it yields CASSKRGGLYEQYF.

This rearrangement joins TRBV20-1 to TRBJ2-7; possibly TRBD1 for D (6 bases). Deletions cut 5 bases from V and 4 bases from J, with 9 bases between. The germline CDR1 and CDR2 sequences are DFQATT and SNEGSKA (reference sequence). The CDR3 contains 11 residues. CDR3 bases: TGCAGTGCTGGCAGGGGTTACGAGCAGTACTTC. This codes for CSAGRGYEQYF.

This clonotype was picked up a small number of times. The chain joins TRBV29-1 to TRBJ2-3; D is possibly TRBD2 (5 bases). This CDR3 has 12 residues. V gave up 7 bases and J gave up 5 bases, with 13 bases separating them. From germline, CDR1 is SQVTM and CDR2 ANQGSEA. The CDR3: CSAMTGGDTQYF. The CDR3 region has the DNA TGCAGCGCTATGACCGGAGGAGATACGCAGTATTTT.

This clonotype has just one count. The chain carries TRBV3-1 and TRBJ2-7; TRBD1 matches 9 bases. CDR1 is LGHDT, CDR2 YNNKEL, per germline (reference sequence). This CDR3 has 14 amino acids. Germline trimming cut 4 bases from V and 6 bases from J; bases unmatched to any gene: 7. In DNA, the CDR3 is TGTGCCAGCAGCCTCCGGGACAGGGCGACCGAGCAGTACTTC. Residues: CASSLRDRATEQYF.

The table lists this clonotype with a few counts. V gene TRBV5-6 combines with J gene TRBJ2-4, with 7 nucleotides matching TRBD1. The end of the DNA is better explained by TRBJ2-7, so the J call may be wrong. The CDR3 consists of 14 residues. CDR1 SGHDT and CDR2 YYEEEE come from the germline V gene. The CDR3 loop is CASSFGTVRGEQYF. CDR3 nucleotides: TGTGCCAGCAGCTTCGGGACAGTAAGGGGCGAGCAGTACTTC.

The chain couples TRBV13 to TRBJ2-5; TRBD1 aligns across 7 bases. The germline gives CDR1 PRHDT, CDR2 FYEKMQ (reference sequence). The CDR3 is 15 residues long. After removal of 5 bases from V and 2 bases from J, the junction contained 8 bases not matched to a gene. The CDR3 DNA reads TGTGCCAGCAGCCGTACCCGGGACAGTCAAGAGACCCAGTACTTC. It yields the protein CASSRTRDSQETQYF.